This record looks at one TCR beta chain sequence and its context. Its antigen is not identified. This sample is part of a study of T cells in localized non-small cell lung cancer. Study results and limitations: Researchers found a median approximately 57 of the top 100 tumor clones in adjacent lung.

The table came from immunoSEQ multiplex PCR; TCRdb's copy has only in-frame clones and leaves some out. The table lists about 3,500 clones, around 24% of them singletons, with 15% to 20% in the top ten. In germline, CDR1 is LNHDA, CDR2 SQIVND (reference sequence). Trimming left V 7 bases short and J 6 bases short, with 18 bases between. This CDR3 has 15 amino acids. Sequences were derived from lung tumor tissue, sampled before any cancer treatment. This sequence joins TRBV19 and TRBJ2-2; a weak D match, TRBD1 (6 bases). The receptor was derived from a man between 40 and 69 years old with stage II squamous cell lung carcinoma. The chain's CDR3 is CASTKTTRGSGELFF. CDR3 nucleotides: TGTGCCAGTACCAAGACAACGAGGGGGTCCGGGGAGCTGTTTTTT.